This T cell receptor (beta chain) comes out of a study of Ad26.COV2.S vaccination and SARS-CoV-2 variants. Study at large: Enrollment placed the donor in the COV1001 Ad26.COV2.S trial arm. General study points: Vaccinated and placebo-treated recipients had similar non-spike TCR breadth. After vaccination, reports described spike-specific CD8+ and CD4+ T cell responses as showing substantial breadth.

Repertoires were generated with immunoSEQ multiplex PCR, while TCRdb's copy carries only in-frame clones and drops some. Of 350,000 to 550,000 clones in the sample, about 91% were seen once. Treatment indicated: some 19 received Ad26.COV2.S at low or high dose, single or two shots; five or six received placebo; per-sample allocation not given. Specimens were obtained on day 63 following the first vaccine or placebo injection. What was given as vaccine was an Ad26 vector encoding Wuhan-strain SARS-CoV-2 spike. The germline V gene has CDR1 SGDLS and CDR2 YYNGEE. This CDR3 spans 16 amino acids. The ends lost 4 bases at V and 4 bases at J; junction bases unmatched: 8. A note on this clone: What it recognizes is unknown.

The rearrangement uses TRBV9 and TRBJ1-3; 10 positions agree with TRBD1. The clonotype comes from a person aged 18 to 59 who received the Ad26.COV2.S COVID-19 vaccine or a placebo. Sample: peripheral blood, taken in a trial of Ad26.COV2.S vaccine versus placebo. The CDR3 here is CASSLGGTGVGNTIYF. CDR3 in DNA: TGTGCCAGCAGCTTGGGGGGGACAGGGGTCGGAAACACCATATATTTT.